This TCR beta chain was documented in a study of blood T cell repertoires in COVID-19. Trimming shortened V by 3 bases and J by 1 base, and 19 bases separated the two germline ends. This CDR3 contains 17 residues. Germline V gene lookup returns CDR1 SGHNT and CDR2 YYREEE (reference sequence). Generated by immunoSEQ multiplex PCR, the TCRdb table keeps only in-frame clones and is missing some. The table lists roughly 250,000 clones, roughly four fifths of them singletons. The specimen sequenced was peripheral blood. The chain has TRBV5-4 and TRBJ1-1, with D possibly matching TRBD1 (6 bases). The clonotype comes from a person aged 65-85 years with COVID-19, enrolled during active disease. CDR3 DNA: TGTGCCAGCAGCTCGGATCCCCCAGGGGTAGGGAACACTGAAGCTTTCTTT. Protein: CASSSDPPGVGNTEAFF.